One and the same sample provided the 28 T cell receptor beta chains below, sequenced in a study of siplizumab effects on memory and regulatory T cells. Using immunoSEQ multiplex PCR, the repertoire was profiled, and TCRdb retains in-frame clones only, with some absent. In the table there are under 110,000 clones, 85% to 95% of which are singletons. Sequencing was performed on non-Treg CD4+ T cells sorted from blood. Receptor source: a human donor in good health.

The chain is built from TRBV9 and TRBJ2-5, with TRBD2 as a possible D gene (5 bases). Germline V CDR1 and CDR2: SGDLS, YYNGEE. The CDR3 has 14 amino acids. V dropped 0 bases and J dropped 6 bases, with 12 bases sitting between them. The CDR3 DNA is TGTGCCAGCAGCGTAGACCCTAGCCCTAAGACCCAGTACTTC. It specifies CASSVDPSPKTQYF.

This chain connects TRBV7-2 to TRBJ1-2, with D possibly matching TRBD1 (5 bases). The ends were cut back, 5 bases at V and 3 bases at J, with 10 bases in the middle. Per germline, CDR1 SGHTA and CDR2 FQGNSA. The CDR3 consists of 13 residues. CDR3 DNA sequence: TGTGCCAGCAGCCTCGGGGCTTACTATGGCTACACCTTC. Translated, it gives CASSLGAYYGYTF.

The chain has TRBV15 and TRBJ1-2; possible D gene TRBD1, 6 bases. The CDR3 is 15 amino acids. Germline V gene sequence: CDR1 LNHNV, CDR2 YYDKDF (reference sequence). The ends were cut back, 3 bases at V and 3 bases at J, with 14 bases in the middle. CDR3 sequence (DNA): TGTGCCACCAGCAGGGGGAGGGGGGGCGACTATGGCTACACCTTC. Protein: CATSRGRGGDYGYTF.

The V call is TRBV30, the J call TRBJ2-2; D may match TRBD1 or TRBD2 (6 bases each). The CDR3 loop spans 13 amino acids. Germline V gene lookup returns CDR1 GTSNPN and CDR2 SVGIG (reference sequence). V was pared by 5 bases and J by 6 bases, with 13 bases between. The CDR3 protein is CAWGSGGPGELFF. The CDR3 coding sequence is TGTGCCTGGGGAAGTGGGGGGCCCGGGGAGCTGTTTTTT.

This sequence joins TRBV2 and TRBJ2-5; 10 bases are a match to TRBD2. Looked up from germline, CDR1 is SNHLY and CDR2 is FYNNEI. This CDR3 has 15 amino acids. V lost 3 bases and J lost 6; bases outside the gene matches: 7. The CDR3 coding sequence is TGTGCCAGCAGTGAGTCTAGCGGGAGTGCAAAGACCCAGTACTTC. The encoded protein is CASSESSGSAKTQYF.

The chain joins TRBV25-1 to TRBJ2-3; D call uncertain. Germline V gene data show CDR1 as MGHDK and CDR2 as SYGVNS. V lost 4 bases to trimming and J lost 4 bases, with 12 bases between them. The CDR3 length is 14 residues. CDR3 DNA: TGTGCCAGCAGTGTCCATGCGCGCCCAGATACGCAGTATTTT. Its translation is CASSVHARPDTQYF.

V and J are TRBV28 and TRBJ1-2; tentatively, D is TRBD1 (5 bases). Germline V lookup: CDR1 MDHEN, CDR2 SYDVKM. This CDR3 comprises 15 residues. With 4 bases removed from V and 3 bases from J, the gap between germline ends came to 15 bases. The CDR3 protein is CASSSPRDAHYGYTF. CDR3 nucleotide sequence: TGTGCCAGCAGTTCCCCCCGGGACGCCCACTATGGCTACACCTTC.

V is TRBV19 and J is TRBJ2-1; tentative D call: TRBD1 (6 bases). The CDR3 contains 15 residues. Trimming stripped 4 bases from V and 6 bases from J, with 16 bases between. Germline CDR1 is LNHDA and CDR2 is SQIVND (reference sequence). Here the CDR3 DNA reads TGTGCCAGTAGTACCAGGGACACTGCGGTCAATGAGCAGTTCTTC. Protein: CASSTRDTAVNEQFF.

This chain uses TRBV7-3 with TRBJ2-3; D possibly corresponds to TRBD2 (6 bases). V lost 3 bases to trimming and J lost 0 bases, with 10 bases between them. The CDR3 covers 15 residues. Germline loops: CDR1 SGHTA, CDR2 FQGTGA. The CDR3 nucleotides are TGTGCCAGCAGCTTGGGGAGCGGGAGCACAGATACGCAGTATTTT. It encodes CASSLGSGSTDTQYF.

CDR3 sequence reads: CASSGLSGRSYNEQFF. The CDR3 bases are TGTGCCAGCAGCGGTCTGAGCGGGAGGTCTTACAATGAGCAGTTCTTC. This chain joins TRBV9 and TRBJ2-1; 9 positions agree with TRBD2. Germline CDR1 is SGDLS and CDR2 is YYNGEE. This CDR3 has 16 amino acids. Losses at the gene ends were 3 bases for V and 4 bases for J; bases not matched to a gene: 8.

The CDR3 DNA reads as TGCGCCAGCAGCTTGAGCAGGGCACAAGAGACCCAGTACTTC. As protein: CASSLSRAQETQYF. The rearrangement joins TRBV5-1 to TRBJ2-5, with D maybe TRBD1 (5 bases). The V gene's germline CDR1 is SGHRS and CDR2 YFSETQ. This CDR3 has 14 amino acids. The V end was cut by 1 base, the J end by 2 bases, with 9 bases between.

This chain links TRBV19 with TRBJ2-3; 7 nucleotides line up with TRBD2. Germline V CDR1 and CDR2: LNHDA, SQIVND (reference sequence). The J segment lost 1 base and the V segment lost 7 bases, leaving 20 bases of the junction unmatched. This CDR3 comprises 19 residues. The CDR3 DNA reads TGTGCCAGTAACCACGGCGGCGGGAGAGGCGCGTTGGGCACAGATACGCAGTATTTT. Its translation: CASNHGGGRGALGTDTQYF.

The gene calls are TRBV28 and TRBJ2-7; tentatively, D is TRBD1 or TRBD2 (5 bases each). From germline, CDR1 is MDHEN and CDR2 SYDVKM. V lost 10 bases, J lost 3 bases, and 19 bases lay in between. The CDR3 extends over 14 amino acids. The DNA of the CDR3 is TGTGCCACGTTTTCCGGGACGGAACTCTACGAGCAGTACTTC. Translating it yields CATFSGTELYEQYF.

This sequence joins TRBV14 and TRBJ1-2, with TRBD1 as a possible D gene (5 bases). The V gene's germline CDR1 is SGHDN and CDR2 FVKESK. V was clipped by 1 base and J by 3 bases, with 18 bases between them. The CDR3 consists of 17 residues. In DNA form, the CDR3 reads TGTGCCAGCAGCCAAGTGGTAGGGGTGGGCTCTCACTATGGCTACACCTTC. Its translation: CASSQVVGVGSHYGYTF.

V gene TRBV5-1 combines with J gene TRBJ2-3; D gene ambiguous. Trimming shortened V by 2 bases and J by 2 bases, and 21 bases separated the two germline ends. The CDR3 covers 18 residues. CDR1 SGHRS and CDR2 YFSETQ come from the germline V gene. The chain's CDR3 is CASSLRALSLTITDTQYF. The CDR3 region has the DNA TGCGCCAGCAGCTTAAGGGCACTGAGCCTAACAATCACAGATACGCAGTATTTT.

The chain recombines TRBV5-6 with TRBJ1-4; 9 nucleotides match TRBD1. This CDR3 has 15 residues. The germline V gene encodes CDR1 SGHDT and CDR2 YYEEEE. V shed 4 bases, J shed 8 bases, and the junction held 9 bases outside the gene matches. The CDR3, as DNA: TGTGCCAGCAGCAGGACCGGGACAGGGAACGAAAAACTGTTTTTT. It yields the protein CASSRTGTGNEKLFF.

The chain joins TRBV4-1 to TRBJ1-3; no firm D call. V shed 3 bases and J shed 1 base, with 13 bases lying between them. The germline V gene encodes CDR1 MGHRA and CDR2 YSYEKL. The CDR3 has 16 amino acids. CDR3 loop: CASSHLGRESGNTIYF. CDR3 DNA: TGCGCCAGCAGCCACCTCGGGCGGGAGTCTGGAAACACCATATATTTT.

CDR3 amino acids: CASSLGNRQETQYF. In DNA, the CDR3 is TGTGCCAGCAGCTTGGGTAACAGACAAGAGACCCAGTACTTC. The chain uses TRBV11-2 and TRBJ2-5; D gene uncertain. Germline V gives CDR1 SGHAT, CDR2 FQNNGV. The V and J ends lost 3 bases and 2 bases respectively, with 10 bases between them. The CDR3 covers 14 residues.

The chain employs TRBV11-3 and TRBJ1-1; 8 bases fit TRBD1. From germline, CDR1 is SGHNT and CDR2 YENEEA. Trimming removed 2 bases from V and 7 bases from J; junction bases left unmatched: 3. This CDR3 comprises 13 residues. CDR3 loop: CASSLRQGHEAFF. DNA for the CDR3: TGTGCCAGCAGCTTAAGACAGGGGCATGAAGCTTTCTTT.

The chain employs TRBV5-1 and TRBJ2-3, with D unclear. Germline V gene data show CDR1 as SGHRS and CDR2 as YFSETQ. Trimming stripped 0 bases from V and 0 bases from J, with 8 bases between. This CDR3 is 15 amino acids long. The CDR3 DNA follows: TGCGCCAGCAGCTTGGATGGTCCGAGCACAGATACGCAGTATTTT. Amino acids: CASSLDGPSTDTQYF. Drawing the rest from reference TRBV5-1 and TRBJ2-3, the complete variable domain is KAGVTQTPRYLIKTRGQQVTLSCSPISGHRSVSWYQQTPGQGLQFLFEYFSETQRNKGNFPGRFSGRQFSNSRSEMNVSTLELGDSALYLCASSLDGPSTDTQYFGPGTRLTVL.

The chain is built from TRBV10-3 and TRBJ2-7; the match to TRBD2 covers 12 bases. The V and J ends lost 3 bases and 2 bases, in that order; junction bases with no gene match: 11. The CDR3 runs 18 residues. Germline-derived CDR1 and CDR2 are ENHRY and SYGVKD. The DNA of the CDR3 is TGTGCCATCAGTGAAGGGGAAGTTTCTAGCGGGAGGGCCTACGAGCAGTACTTC. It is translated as CAISEGEVSSGRAYEQYF.

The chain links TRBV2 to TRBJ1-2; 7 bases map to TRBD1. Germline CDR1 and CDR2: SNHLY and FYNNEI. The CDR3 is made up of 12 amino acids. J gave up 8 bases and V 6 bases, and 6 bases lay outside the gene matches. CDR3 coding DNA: TGTGCCAGCAGACAGACAGGGCTCGGCTACACCTTC. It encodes CASRQTGLGYTF.

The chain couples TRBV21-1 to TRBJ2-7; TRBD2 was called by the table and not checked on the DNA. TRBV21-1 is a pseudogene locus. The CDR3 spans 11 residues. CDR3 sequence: CASSKAREQYF. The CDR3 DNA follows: TGTGCCAGCAGCAAAGCCCGGGAGCAGTACTTC.

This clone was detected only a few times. In DNA, the CDR3 is TGCGCCAGCAGCTTGGGGGTCATACCGGGACTCACAGATACGCAGTATTTT. Protein sequence: CASSLGVIPGLTDTQYF. The chain is built from TRBV5-1 and TRBJ2-3, with D possibly being TRBD2 (6 bases). The CDR3 is 17 residues long. Germline-derived CDR1 and CDR2 are SGHRS and YFSETQ. The germline V and J ends were trimmed by 0 bases and 2 bases, with 16 bases remaining between them.

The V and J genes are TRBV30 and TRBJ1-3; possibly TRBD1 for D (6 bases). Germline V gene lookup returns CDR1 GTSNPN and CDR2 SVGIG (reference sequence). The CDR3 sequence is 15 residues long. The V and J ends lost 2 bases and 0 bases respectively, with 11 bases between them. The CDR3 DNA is TGTGCCTGGAGTCTGGGACATAACTCTGGAAACACCATATATTTT. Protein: CAWSLGHNSGNTIYF.

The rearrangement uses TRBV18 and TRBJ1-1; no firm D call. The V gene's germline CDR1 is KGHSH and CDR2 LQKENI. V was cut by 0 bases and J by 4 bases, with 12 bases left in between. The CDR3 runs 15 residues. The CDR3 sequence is CASSPPGRGFTEAFF. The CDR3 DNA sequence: TGTGCCAGCTCACCACCTGGCAGAGGCTTCACTGAAGCTTTCTTT.

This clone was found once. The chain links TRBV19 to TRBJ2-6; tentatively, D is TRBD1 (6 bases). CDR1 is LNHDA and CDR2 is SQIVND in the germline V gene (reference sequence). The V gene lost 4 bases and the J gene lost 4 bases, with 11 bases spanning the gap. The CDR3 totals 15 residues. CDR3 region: CASSSTGWGANVLTF. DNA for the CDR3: TGTGCCAGTAGTAGCACAGGGTGGGGGGCCAACGTCCTGACTTTC.

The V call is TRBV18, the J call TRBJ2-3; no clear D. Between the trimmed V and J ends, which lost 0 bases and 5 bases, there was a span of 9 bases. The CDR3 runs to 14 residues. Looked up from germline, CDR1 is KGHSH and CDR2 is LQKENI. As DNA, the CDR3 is TGTGCCAGCTCACCACCGAACCGCAAAGATACGCAGTATTTT. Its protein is CASSPPNRKDTQYF.